The clone carrying this T cell receptor (beta chain) is a singleton in its sample. Its matching antigen is unknown. The source of the sample is a study of shared clonotypes between healthy human individuals. The J segment lost 0 bases and the V segment lost 8 bases, leaving 11 bases of the junction unmatched. This CDR3 is 17 amino acids long. Per germline, CDR1 MDHEN and CDR2 SYDVKM. As processed by the authors: ImmunoSEQ junction-only sequences lacked quality scores, so their filtering differed. Assay used: immunoSEQ multiplex PCR; TCRdb lists only in-frame clones, some missing. D and trimming were read from the DNA, whereas the V and J calls and clone size are those reported in that table. The sample carries fewer than 3 million clones, 85% to 95% recorded once. Whole-study findings and limits: The naive CD4 repertoires of a few donors were compared, and about 5% of clonotypes were shared.

Input material: naive CD4+ T cells from PBMCs. Subset described: CD45RA+ positively selected. The V gene is TRBV28, the J gene TRBJ2-3, with TRBD2 matching 10 bases. This receptor was identified in a man younger than 35 in good health. Some clones in this sample may be carry-over from other donors' samples. This CDR3 reads CASRTPGLASSTDTQYF. In DNA form, the CDR3 reads TGTGCCAGCCGTACCCCGGGACTAGCGTCTAGCACAGATACGCAGTATTTT.